This T cell receptor (beta chain) was captured by sequencing in a study of post-analysis software for immune sequencing data. Worth noting for this clonotype: Its target is unknown.

cDNA libraries of TCR beta carried unique molecular identifiers. TCRdb redid the calling of the PCR reads with MiXCR, one entry per CDR3 protein. The repertoire holds 500,000 to 600,000 distinct CDR3 sequences, with 44% as singletons. Study outcomes and limitations: In patients, TRBV5-6, TRBV5-1 and TRBV20-1 belonged to four or five TRBV segments found more frequently than in controls.

Germline CDR1 and CDR2: MNHEY and SVGAGI. The CDR3 has 14 amino acids. Germline trimming cut 10 bases from V and 8 bases from J; bases unmatched to any gene: 14. The receptor was derived from a girl aged 10-17 years with multiple sclerosis. The sequencing input was blood. V and J are TRBV6-5 and TRBJ2-3, with 8 bases matching TRBD2. The CDR3 DNA reads TGTGCCACGCGTCTCGCGGGGGGTCAGGGTACGCAGTATTTT. Its translation: CATRLAGGQGTQYF.